This is a list of T cell receptor beta chains from one sample in a study of blood T cell repertoires in COVID-19. TCRdb's table, derived via immunoSEQ multiplex PCR, lists solely in-frame clones and lacks some. The data contain 200,000 to 300,000 clones, around four fifths of them seen just once; the ten biggest clones take up under 5%. Sequencing used peripheral blood. Receptors originate from a man in his sixties with acute or convalescent COVID-19. The CDR3 runs from the conserved cysteine through the conserved F or W. D genes are given only for firm matches. The listing skips clone size in some rows; elsewhere it reads once, few, many or a size class.

clone size,V gene,D gene,J gene,CDR3 DNA,CDR3 protein
.,TRBV5-6,.,TRBJ1-2,TGTGCCAGCAGCTCCCTGGGACTAACGGAGGACTATGGCTACACCTTC,CASSSLGLTEDYGYTF
.,TRBV20-1,.,TRBJ1-5,TGCAGTGCTAGTCTGCCAGGTAATCAGCCCCAGCATTTT,CSASLPGNQPQHF
.,TRBV5-6,TRBD1,TRBJ1-4,TGTGCCAGCATAGGACAGGGCCATAATGAAAAACTGTTTTTT,CASIGQGHNEKLFF
.,TRBV5-1,.,TRBJ2-7,TGCGCCAGCAGCTTATCTGTTTCCTACGAGCAGTACTTC,CASSLSVSYEQYF
.,TRBV12-3/TRBV12-4,.,TRBJ1-3,TGTGCCAGCTCCCCGGCAGGCAACACCATATATTTT,CASSPAGNTIYF
.,TRBV30,TRBD1,TRBJ2-7,TGTGCCTGGAGTGAGGACAGGGCCTACGAGCAGTACTTC,CAWSEDRAYEQYF
.,TRBV7-8,.,TRBJ2-7,TGTGCCAGCAGCCCGAGGGGGTGGCTAGACTCCTACGAGCAGTACTTC,CASSPRGWLDSYEQYF
.,TRBV2,.,TRBJ1-2,TGTGCCAGCACCTTACCCCCGAGGAGTGGCTACACCTTC,CASTLPPRSGYTF
.,TRBV7-6,TRBD1,TRBJ2-7,TGTGCCAGCAGCCCCCCCACAGGGGGCAAGACCTACGAGCAGTACTTC,CASSPPTGGKTYEQYF
.,TRBV4-3,TRBD2,TRBJ2-2,TGCGCCAGCAGCCAAGGGGGACTAGCGGTAATCACCGGGGAGCTGTTTTTT,CASSQGGLAVITGELFF
.,TRBV5-6,.,TRBJ1-2,TGTGCCAGCAGCTTGGGACTGACGTCCTATGGCTACACCTTC,CASSLGLTSYGYTF
.,TRBV5-1,.,TRBJ1-1,TGCGCCAGCAGCTTGGGGACAGCGAACACTGAAGCTTTCTTT,CASSLGTANTEAFF
.,TRBV5-4,.,TRBJ1-3,TGTGCCAGCAGCCTGACAGACAGCTCTGGAAACACCATATATTTT,CASSLTDSSGNTIYF
once,TRBV12-3/TRBV12-4,.,TRBJ1-2,TGTGCCAGCAGTTCGTTTCAGGCAGTTGGCTACACCTTC,CASSSFQAVGYTF
.,TRBV7-9,.,TRBJ2-1,TGTGCCAGCAGCGCACCTAGTAGCGGATCTTACAATGAGCAGTTCTTC,CASSAPSSGSYNEQFF
.,TRBV19,.,TRBJ1-2,TGTGCCAGTAGTGAGCCCTACTATGGCTACACCTTC,CASSEPYYGYTF
.,TRBV6-1,TRBD1,TRBJ1-2,TGTGCCAGCAGTGAAGCCGCCGGGACAGGGGGTGTCTTGAGTGGCTACACCTTC,CASSEAAGTGGVLSGYTF
.,TRBV30,.,TRBJ1-6,TGTGCCTGGGAAAACCGGCTCCCCCGGACTTCTTCTAATTCACCCCTCCACTTT,CAWENRLPRTSSNSPLHF
once,TRBV3-1/TRBV3-2,.,TRBJ1-2,TGTGCCAGCAGCCTGGCCCCCTATGGCTACACCTTC,CASSLAPYGYTF
.,TRBV19,.,TRBJ1-2,TGTGCCAGTAGTATAAACCGAGCTAACTATGGCTACACCTTC,CASSINRANYGYTF
.,TRBV6-6,TRBD1,TRBJ1-5,TGTGCCAGCACCCGGGACAGGGGAATTCAGCCCCAGCATTTT,CASTRDRGIQPQHF
once,TRBV9,.,TRBJ1-4,TGTGCCAGCAGCGTAGATGGGAGGGGTAAACTGTTTTTT,CASSVDGRGKLFF
.,TRBV7-9,.,TRBJ2-1,TGTGCCAGCAGCTTAGAGGGGACTTACAATGAGCAGTTCTTC,CASSLEGTYNEQFF
.,TRBV2,.,TRBJ1-1,TGTGCCAGCAGGCGGGACCTAAAACGAGGTACTGAAGCTTTCTTT,CASRRDLKRGTEAFF
.,TRBV27,.,TRBJ1-5,TGTGCCAGCAGTTTCCGGGAGGGCGGCAATCAGCCCCAGCATTTT,CASSFREGGNQPQHF
.,TRBV30,TRBD1,TRBJ1-1,TGTGCCTGGAGTGACAGACAGGGGAACACTGAAGCTTTCTTT,CAWSDRQGNTEAFF
.,TRBV19,TRBD1,TRBJ2-4,TGTGCCAGTAGTGCCTCCGGGACAGGGGTAGGAAACATTCAGTACTTC,CASSASGTGVGNIQYF
.,TRBV28,TRBD2,TRBJ2-2,TGTGCCAGCAGTTTCCAGACTAGCGGGAGGTTAGCCGGGGAGCTGTTTTTT,CASSFQTSGRLAGELFF
.,TRBV2,TRBD1,TRBJ1-4,TGTGCCAGCAGAATGACAGGGAGAGATGAAAAACTGTTTTTT,CASRMTGRDEKLFF
once,TRBV29-1,.,TRBJ2-1,TGCAGCGCCGAAGCGGGCTCCTACAATGAGCAGTTCTTC,CSAEAGSYNEQFF
.,TRBV11-2,.,TRBJ2-7,TGTGCCAGCAGCTTAGGGGGGACTGGGGCCTACGAGCAGTACTTC,CASSLGGTGAYEQYF
.,TRBV24-1,TRBD1,TRBJ2-7,TGTGCCACCAGTGACCGGGACAGGGACGAGCAGTACTTC,CATSDRDRDEQYF
.,TRBV29-1,.,TRBJ1-5,TGCAGCGCCCCAACCATATCAGGTTCCCTACTCAATCAGCCCCAGCATTTT,CSAPTISGSLLNQPQHF
.,TRBV6-5,TRBD1,TRBJ1-1,TGTGCCAGCAGTCCCGGGACAGGGGTGAACACTGAAGCTTTCTTT,CASSPGTGVNTEAFF
.,TRBV4-1,.,TRBJ2-2,TGCGCCAGCAGCCACCCGCAGGGTAACACCGGGGAGCTGTTTTTT,CASSHPQGNTGELFF
.,TRBV27,TRBD1,TRBJ1-5,TGTGCCAGCAGTTTAGACGGTAGGCCAGGGGGTCAGCCCCAGCATTTT,CASSLDGRPGGQPQHF
.,TRBV7-8,.,TRBJ1-1,TGTGCCAGCAGCTTAGGACTAGGGAGGGAAGCTTTCTTT,CASSLGLGREAFF
once,TRBV5-4,TRBD2,TRBJ2-1,TGTGCCAGCAGTTACCCACTAGCGGGGGGGAACAATGAGCAGTTCTTC,CASSYPLAGGNNEQFF
.,TRBV7-3,.,TRBJ2-3,TGTGCCAGCAGCTTACCAGGGAATACGCAGTATTTT,CASSLPGNTQYF
.,TRBV5-1,TRBD2,TRBJ2-1,TGCGCCAGCCATCCTAGCGGGAGGAACACGAATGAGCAGTTCTTC,CASHPSGRNTNEQFF
.,TRBV6-2/TRBV6-3,TRBD1,TRBJ2-1,TGTGCCAGCAGTTGGGACAGGGGCGCTTACAATGAGCAGTTCTTC,CASSWDRGAYNEQFF
once,TRBV7-9,TRBD1,TRBJ2-7,TGTGCCAGCAGCCGTACCGGGACAGGGACATTAGGGCAGTACTTC,CASSRTGTGTLGQYF
.,TRBV6-5,TRBD1,TRBJ1-5,TGTGCCAGCAGCAGGGGACAGGGAAACAATCAGCCCCAGCATTTT,CASSRGQGNNQPQHF
.,TRBV7-2,.,TRBJ1-4,TGTGCCAGCAGCCTGCAGGGCCTTAATGAAAAACTGTTTTTT,CASSLQGLNEKLFF
few,TRBV30,.,TRBJ1-1,TGTGCCTGGAGTGTGCCCAGACAGAAGAACACTGAAGCTTTCTTT,CAWSVPRQKNTEAFF
.,TRBV6-7,.,TRBJ1-2,TGTGCCAGCAGTTACCCGGGGGACGGAATCTATGGCTACACCTTC,CASSYPGDGIYGYTF
.,TRBV9,.,TRBJ2-3,TGTGCCAGCAGCGTAGGGCAGGGGGGCAGTGGGCAGTATTTT,CASSVGQGGSGQYF
few,TRBV6-5,.,TRBJ2-3,TGTGCCAGCAGACCCGGGGGTTTGGGAGATACGCAGTATTTT,CASRPGGLGDTQYF
.,TRBV7-9,TRBD2,TRBJ2-3,TGTGCCAGCAGCTCAGGATCGGGGGGGAATACGCAGTATTTT,CASSSGSGGNTQYF
.,TRBV4-2,TRBD2,TRBJ2-2,TGTGCCAGCAGCCAAAGGTTAGCGGGAGACACCGGGGAGCTGTTTTTT,CASSQRLAGDTGELFF